This T cell receptor (beta chain) was sequenced for a study of T cells after yellow fever vaccination. General study points: Among primary-vaccination clones, most reappeared after the booster, at almost 98% for CD4 and about 90% for CD8.

This clonotype was counted many times. Its antigen is not known. TCRdb used MiXCR to reprocess the 5' RACE reads, holding one entry per CDR3 protein. The top ten hold around 3.5% of the sample, which has hundreds of thousands of distinct CDR3 sequences, approximately 10% seen once. This CDR3 is built from 15 residues. Trimming took 5 bases from V and 5 from J, leaving 16 bases between them. Germline V gene lookup returns CDR1 LNHDA and CDR2 SQIVND (reference sequence). The sample here was CD4+ T cells sorted from PBMCs, taken 5 days after the yellow fever booster vaccination. The receptor's source is a man aged 18 to 30 who received the YFV17D yellow fever vaccine. The chain employs TRBV19 and TRBJ2-4; D perhaps matches TRBD1 (6 bases). CDR3 region: CASSDPGQWENIQYF. The CDR3 DNA follows: TGTGCCAGTAGTGACCCCGGACAGTGGGAAAACATTCAGTACTTC.